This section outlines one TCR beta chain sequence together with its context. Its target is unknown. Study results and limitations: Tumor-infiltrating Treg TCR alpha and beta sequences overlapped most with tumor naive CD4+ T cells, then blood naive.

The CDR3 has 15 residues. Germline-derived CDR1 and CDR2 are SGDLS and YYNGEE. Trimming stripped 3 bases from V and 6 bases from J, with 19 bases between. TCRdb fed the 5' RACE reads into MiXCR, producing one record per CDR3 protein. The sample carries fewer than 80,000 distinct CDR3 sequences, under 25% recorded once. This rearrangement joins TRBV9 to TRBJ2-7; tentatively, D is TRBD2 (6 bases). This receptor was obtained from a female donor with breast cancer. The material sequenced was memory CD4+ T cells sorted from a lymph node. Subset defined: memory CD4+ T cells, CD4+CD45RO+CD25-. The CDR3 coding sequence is TGTGCCAGCAGCGCATCTCCAGCGGGTGTCAGCGAGCAGTACTTC. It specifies CASSASPAGVSEQYF.